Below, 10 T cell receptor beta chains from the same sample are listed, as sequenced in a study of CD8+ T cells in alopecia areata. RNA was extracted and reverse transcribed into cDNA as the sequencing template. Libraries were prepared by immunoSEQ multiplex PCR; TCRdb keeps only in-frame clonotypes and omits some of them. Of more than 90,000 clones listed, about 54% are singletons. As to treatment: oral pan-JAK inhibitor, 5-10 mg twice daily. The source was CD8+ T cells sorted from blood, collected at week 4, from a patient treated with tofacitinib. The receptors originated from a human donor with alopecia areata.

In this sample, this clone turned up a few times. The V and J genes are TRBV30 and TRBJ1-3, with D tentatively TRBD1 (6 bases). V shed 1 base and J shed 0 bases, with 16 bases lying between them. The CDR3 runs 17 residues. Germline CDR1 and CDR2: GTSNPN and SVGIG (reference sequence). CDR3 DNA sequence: TGTGCCTGGAGTGACCCTCTACAGGGTTTCTCTGGAAACACCATATATTTT. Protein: CAWSDPLQGFSGNTIYF.

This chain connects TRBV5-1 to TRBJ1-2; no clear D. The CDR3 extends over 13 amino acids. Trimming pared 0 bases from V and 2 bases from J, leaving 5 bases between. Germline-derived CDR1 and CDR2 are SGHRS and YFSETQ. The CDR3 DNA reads TGCGCCAGCAGCTTGGAAGGGAACTATGGCTACACCTTC. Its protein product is CASSLEGNYGYTF. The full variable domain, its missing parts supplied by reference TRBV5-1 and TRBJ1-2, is KAGVTQTPRYLIKTRGQQVTLSCSPISGHRSVSWYQQTPGQGLQFLFEYFSETQRNKGNFPGRFSGRQFSNSRSEMNVSTLELGDSALYLCASSLEGNYGYTFGSGTRLTVV.

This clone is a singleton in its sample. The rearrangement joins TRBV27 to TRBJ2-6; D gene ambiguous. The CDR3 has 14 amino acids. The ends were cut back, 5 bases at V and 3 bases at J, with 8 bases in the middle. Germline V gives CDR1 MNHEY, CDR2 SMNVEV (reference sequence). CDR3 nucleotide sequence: TGTGCCAGCAGTCCAGTAGGTGGGGCCAACGTCCTGACTTTC. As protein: CASSPVGGANVLTF. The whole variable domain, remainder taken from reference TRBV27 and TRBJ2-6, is EAQVTQNPRYLITVTGKKLTVTCSQNMNHEYMSWYRQDPGLGLRQIYYSMNVEVTDKGDVPEGYKVSRKEKRNFPLILESPSPNQTSLYFCASSPVGGANVLTFGAGSRLTVL.

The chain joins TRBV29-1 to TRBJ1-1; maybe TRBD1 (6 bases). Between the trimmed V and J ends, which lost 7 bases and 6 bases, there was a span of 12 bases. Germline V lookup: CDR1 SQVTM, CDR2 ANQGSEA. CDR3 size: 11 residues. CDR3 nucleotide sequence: TGCAGCGGAGGGGGTGGTTCTGAAGCTTTCTTT. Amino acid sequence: CSGGGGSEAFF.

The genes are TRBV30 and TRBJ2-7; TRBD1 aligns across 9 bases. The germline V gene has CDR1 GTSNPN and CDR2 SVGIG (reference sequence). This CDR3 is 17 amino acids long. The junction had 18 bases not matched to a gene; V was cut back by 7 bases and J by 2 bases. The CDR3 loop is CAYWGLVPGQGAYEQYF. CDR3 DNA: TGTGCCTACTGGGGTCTCGTACCGGGACAGGGCGCCTACGAGCAGTACTTC.

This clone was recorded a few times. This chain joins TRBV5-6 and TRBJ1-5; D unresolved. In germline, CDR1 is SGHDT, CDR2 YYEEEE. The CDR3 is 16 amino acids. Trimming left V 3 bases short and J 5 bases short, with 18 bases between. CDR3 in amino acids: CASSSQVYGIYQPQHF. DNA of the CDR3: TGTGCCAGCAGCTCTCAGGTATATGGCATCTATCAGCCCCAGCATTTT.

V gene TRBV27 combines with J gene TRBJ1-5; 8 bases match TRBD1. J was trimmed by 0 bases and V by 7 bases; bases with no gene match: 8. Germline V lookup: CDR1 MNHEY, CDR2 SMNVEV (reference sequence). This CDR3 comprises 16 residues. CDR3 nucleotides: TGTGCCAGCATGGACAGGGCCGGCTATAGCAATCAGCCCCAGCATTTT. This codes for CASMDRAGYSNQPQHF.

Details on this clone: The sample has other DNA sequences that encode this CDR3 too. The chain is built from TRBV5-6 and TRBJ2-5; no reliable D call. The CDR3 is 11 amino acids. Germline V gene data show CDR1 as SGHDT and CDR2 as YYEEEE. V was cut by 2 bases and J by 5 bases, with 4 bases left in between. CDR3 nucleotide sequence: TGTGCCAGCAGCTTCCAGGAGACCCAGTACTTC. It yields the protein CASSFQETQYF.

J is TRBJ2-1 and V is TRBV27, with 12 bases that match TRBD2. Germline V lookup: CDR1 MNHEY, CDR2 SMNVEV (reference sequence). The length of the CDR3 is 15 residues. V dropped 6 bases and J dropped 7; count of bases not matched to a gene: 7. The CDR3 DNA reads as TGTGCCAGCAGACCTAGCGGGGGGGCGGAGAATGAGCAGTTCTTC. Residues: CASRPSGGAENEQFF.

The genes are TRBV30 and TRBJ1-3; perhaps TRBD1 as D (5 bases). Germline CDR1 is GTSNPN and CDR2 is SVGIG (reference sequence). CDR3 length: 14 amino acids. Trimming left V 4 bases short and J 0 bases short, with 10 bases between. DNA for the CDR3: TGTGCCTGGACCCCCAGGGCCTCTGGAAACACCATATATTTT. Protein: CAWTPRASGNTIYF.